The 15 T cell receptor beta chains below come from one sample, sequenced in a study of T cell responses to AZD1222 COVID-19 vaccine. Sequenced by immunoSEQ multiplex PCR; TCRdb stores in-frame clones only, minus some. The sample includes roughly 120,000 clones, 70% to 90% of them seen just once. Sequenced here: peripheral blood, sampled on day 0 of AZD1222 vaccination. These receptors were obtained from an adult in good health.

V usage is TRBV5-5 and J usage is TRBJ2-7; 7 bases are a match to TRBD1. The CDR3 spans 14 residues. J lost 3 bases, V lost 3 bases, and 6 bases had no gene match. Germline V gives CDR1 SGHKS, CDR2 YYEKEE (reference sequence). Written as DNA, the CDR3 is TGTGCCAGCAGCTATAGGACAGGCAACTACGAGCAGTACTTC. Translating gives CASSYRTGNYEQYF.

J is TRBJ2-2 and V is TRBV7-8; D is perhaps TRBD2 (6 bases). Germline V gene sequence: CDR1 SGHVS, CDR2 FQNEAQ. The CDR3 is made up of 17 amino acids. V lost 5 bases to trimming and J lost 0 bases, with 16 bases between them. CDR3 in amino acids: CASSPRGNSANTGELFF. Written as DNA, the CDR3 is TGTGCCAGCAGCCCCCGGGGGAACAGCGCGAACACCGGGGAGCTGTTTTTT.

This sequence joins TRBV11-2 and TRBJ1-1; D is unclear. CDR1 is SGHAT and CDR2 is FQNNGV in the germline V gene. V lost 5 bases, J lost 10 bases, and 14 bases lay in between. The CDR3 length is 12 residues. The CDR3 bases are TGTGCCAGCAGCCGCACAGCCCGGGTAGCTTTCTTT. Its translation: CASSRTARVAFF.

The CDR3 DNA reads TGTGCCAGCAGTTTAAACCGGGTCCCTATCTACGAGCAGTACTTC. Translated, it gives CASSLNRVPIYEQYF. This chain joins TRBV6-5 and TRBJ2-7; D is unresolved. Trimming left V 4 bases short and J 3 bases short, with 16 bases between. Germline V gene lookup returns CDR1 MNHEY and CDR2 SVGAGI. The CDR3 is 15 amino acids.

This rearrangement joins TRBV7-2 to TRBJ2-1, with D perhaps TRBD1 (5 bases). V lost 4 bases and J lost 0, with 7 bases in between. CDR1 is SGHTA, CDR2 FQGNSA, per germline. The CDR3 covers 14 residues. This CDR3 reads CASSSDSSYNEQFF. The DNA of the CDR3 is TGTGCCAGCAGCTCTGACAGCTCCTACAATGAGCAGTTCTTC.

This sequence joins TRBV19 and TRBJ2-4; 11 bases are a match to TRBD2. V dropped 5 bases and J dropped 0; count of bases not matched to a gene: 9. Germline V gives CDR1 LNHDA, CDR2 SQIVND (reference sequence). This CDR3 region has 18 residues. CDR3 protein: CASSPRLAGTLAKNIQYF. Written as DNA, the CDR3 is TGTGCCAGTAGTCCCAGACTAGCGGGAACCCTAGCCAAAAACATTCAGTACTTC.

This chain uses TRBV10-1 with TRBJ1-6, with unresolved D. CDR3 length: 10 amino acids. From germline, CDR1 is WNHNN and CDR2 SYGVQD (reference sequence). Deletions cut 6 bases from V and 19 bases from J, with 13 bases between. In DNA form, the CDR3 reads TGCGCCAGCAGAGCCCAATGCCCTCACTTT. It yields the protein CASRAQCPHF.

The chain combines TRBV10-3 with TRBJ1-6; TRBD1 aligns across 10 bases. Trimming at V came to 6 bases and at J to 10 bases, leaving 3 bases not matched to a gene. CDR1 is ENHRY, CDR2 SYGVKD, per germline. The CDR3 sequence is 13 residues long. The CDR3 DNA reads TGTGCCATCAGCTCGACAGGGGGCTCACCCCTCCACTTT. Its protein is CAISSTGGSPLHF.

CDR3 sequence (DNA): TGTGCCACCAGCAGTGGTAGCGGGAGCCTCTACAATGAGCAGTTCTTC. Amino acids: CATSSGSGSLYNEQFF. The rearrangement uses TRBV15 and TRBJ2-1; 9 nucleotides line up with TRBD2. The V and J ends lost 3 bases and 3 bases, in that order; junction bases with no gene match: 6. The CDR3 runs 16 residues. CDR1 and CDR2 (germline): LNHNV, YYDKDF (reference sequence).

The chain links TRBV5-1 to TRBJ2-5, with 7 bases aligning to TRBD2. CDR3 size: 14 residues. The germline V gene encodes CDR1 SGHRS and CDR2 YFSETQ. The junction had 5 bases not matched to a gene; V was cut back by 3 bases and J by 3 bases. CDR3 bases: TGCGCCAGCAGCTCGGGGAGCGGGGAAGAGACCCAGTACTTC. Translating gives CASSSGSGEETQYF.

This sequence joins TRBV9 and TRBJ2-5; D may be TRBD1 or TRBD2 (5 bases each). The V gene's germline CDR1 is SGDLS and CDR2 YYNGEE. Trimming took off 0 bases at V and 1 base at J, with 10 bases between the two ends. The CDR3 has 15 amino acids. The CDR3 DNA reads TGTGCCAGCAGCGTAGGGGGGAAATTCCAAGAGACCCAGTACTTC. It specifies CASSVGGKFQETQYF.

The chain combines TRBV5-1 with TRBJ2-3, with a possible D match to TRBD1 (6 bases). The CDR3 consists of 17 residues. The V gene's germline CDR1 is SGHRS and CDR2 YFSETQ. Trimming removed 7 bases from V and 0 bases from J, with 21 bases in between. The CDR3 DNA reads as TGCGCCAGCCACTGGCTGGGACACCGAACTAGCACAGATACGCAGTATTTT. Translating it yields CASHWLGHRTSTDTQYF.

This clone was seen a few times. CDR3 nucleotides: TGTGCCTGGAGCCTCCCTCCGAACCCAGGATACTTC. As protein: CAWSLPPNPGYF. V and J are TRBV30 and TRBJ2-7; D remains unclear. The CDR3 totals 12 residues. V was shortened by 3 bases and J by 13 bases, with 19 bases between the two germline ends. Germline CDR1 and CDR2: GTSNPN and SVGIG (reference sequence).

The chain employs TRBV4-1 and TRBJ2-7, with 8 bases that match TRBD2. The CDR3 has 13 amino acids. The germline CDR1 and CDR2 sequences are MGHRA and YSYEKL. J was trimmed by 11 bases and V by 1 base; bases with no gene match: 7. The CDR3 sequence: CASSQAWTSSKYF. The DNA for the CDR3 is TGCGCCAGCAGCCAAGCCTGGACTAGCTCCAAGTACTTC.

V is TRBV2 and J is TRBJ1-1; the D gene is possibly TRBD1 (5 bases). V lost 6 bases and J 5 bases, leaving 16 bases between the germline ends. The germline CDR1 and CDR2 sequences are SNHLY and FYNNEI. The CDR3 has 14 residues. The CDR3 bases are TGTGCCAGCAGAAGAAGGGGCGCATCGACTGAAGCTTTCTTT. Protein product: CASRRRGASTEAFF.